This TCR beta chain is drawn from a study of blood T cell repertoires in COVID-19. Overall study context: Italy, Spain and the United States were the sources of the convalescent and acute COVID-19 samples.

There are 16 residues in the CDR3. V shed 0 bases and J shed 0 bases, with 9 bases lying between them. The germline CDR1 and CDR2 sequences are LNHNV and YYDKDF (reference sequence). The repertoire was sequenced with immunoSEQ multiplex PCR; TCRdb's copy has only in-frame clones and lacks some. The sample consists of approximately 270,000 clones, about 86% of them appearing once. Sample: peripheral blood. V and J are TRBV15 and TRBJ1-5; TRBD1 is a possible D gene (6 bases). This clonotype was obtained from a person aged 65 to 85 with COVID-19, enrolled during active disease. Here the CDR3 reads CATSRDQGNSNQPQHF. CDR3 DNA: TGTGCCACCAGCAGAGATCAGGGGAATAGCAATCAGCCCCAGCATTTT.